Given below is one T cell receptor (beta chain) in context. Its antigen specificity is not known. No per-base quality is available; no much larger clone lies one base away. Libraries were made using the immunoSEQ multiplex PCR assay. T cell repertoires were profiled by deep sequencing of rearranged TCR beta loci, alongside multiparametric flow cytometry. TCRdb stores this immuneACCESS table with in-frame sequences only. Part of the clones is absent; in the studies checked, under half of the shortfall reflects unresolved V genes, and no reason is known for the rest. The sample includes about 25,000 clones, with 80% to 85% observed a single time. The ten biggest clones cover approximately 3.7% of the sample. This sample is drawn from a study of lymphopenia after photon versus proton radiotherapy (dated by TCRdb to about 2019). About the study as a whole: Photon and proton radiation therapy were compared by the study for their immunological effects in patients with gastrointestinal tumors who developed high-grade lymphopenia. The approximately 20 patients in the cohort had gastrointestinal tumors, were treated with either photon or proton therapy, and subsequently developed lymphopenia. The study was designed to characterize how the impact on the immune system differs between the two radiation modalities. Broad study findings and their caveats: After the lymphocyte count nadir, photon-treated repertoires showed oligoclonal expansion, especially of CD8+ Temra cells, which drove the drop in diversity. The survival association was examined only in patients who died, and the authors described better survival with proton therapy as a possibility, not as a demonstrated result. Across the cohort, an inverse correlation was found between a larger post-nadir drop in TCR diversity and overall survival time among patients who died. Relative stability during treatment was observed in proton-treated patients, whereas loss of naive T cells and TCR diversity and gain of effector/memory populations were observed in photon-treated patients.

The CDR3 spans 13 residues, from the cysteine through the phenylalanine. The read is trimmed to its CDR3 DNA, 39 bases read in frame from base 1. Trimming takes 3 bases from V and 4 bases from J, and the germline ends sit 12 bases apart. The germline V gene sets CDR1 to SQVTM and CDR2 to ANQGSEA. The chain was built from TRBV29-1 and TRBJ1-2, with the D gene too uncertain to name. The receptor's source is a woman in her forties or fifties with pancreatic cancer. Sequenced material: peripheral blood, taken from a patient treated with photon-based radiotherapy. The CDR3 protein: CSVDKEVGYGYTF. In nucleotide form, the sequence is TGCAGCGTTGACAAGGAGGTGGGCTATGGCTACACCTTC.